This entry is about one T cell receptor (beta chain). Sequencing was performed with immunoSEQ multiplex PCR; in TCRdb, only in-frame clones are kept and a portion is missing. The sample holds roughly 32,000 clones, 91% seen once. The CDR3 has 14 amino acids. Germline V gene lookup returns CDR1 LGHNA and CDR2 YSLEER. Trimming pared 0 bases from V and 4 bases from J, leaving 9 bases between. The data belong to a study of T cell changes during pregnancy in multiple sclerosis. The rearrangement joins TRBV4-3 to TRBJ1-1, with D possibly TRBD1 on 5 matching bases. Source: CD8+ T cells from peripheral blood mononuclear cells, taken in the second trimester of pregnancy. The TCR sequence derives from a female donor in good health, enrolled as a control in a pregnancy study. CDR3 DNA: TGCGCCAGCAGCCAAGAGGGGGGGGGCACTGAAGCTTTCTTT. Translation: CASSQEGGGTEAFF.